This TCR beta chain is drawn from a study of cytomegalovirus exposure and HLA in healthy donors. Study findings and constraints: In a later analysis, at a false discovery rate of 0.05, 15,000 to 20,000 TCR beta sequences were associated with HLA alleles. It is likely that the observed cluster of highly shared sequence variants was a sequencing artifact. A later analysis found TCR association rates differed by HLA locus, highest for DRB1 and lowest for HLA-C.

Of note for this clone: Its target is not known.

These donors, healthy bone marrow donors, were studied. Vbeta (60) and Jbeta (13) primers were used in the PCR. Measured with immunoSEQ multiplex PCR; TCRdb has only the in-frame clones, and not every one. The sample consists of approximately 110,000 clones, roughly 85% of them appearing once. Germline trimming cut 3 bases from V and 7 bases from J; bases unmatched to any gene: 7. In germline, CDR1 is SGHDT, CDR2 YYEEEE. The CDR3 is 15 residues long. This TCR came from a woman aged 35 to 49 in good health and CMV-seronegative. V gene TRBV5-6 combines with J gene TRBJ1-4, with 9 bases identical to TRBD1. Sequencing was done on a sample of PBMCs. The CDR3 sequence: CASSSAGTGSEKLFF. CDR3 DNA: TGTGCCAGCAGCTCCGCCGGGACAGGGAGTGAAAAACTGTTTTTT.